The 8 T cell receptor beta chains below all came from one sample that was sequenced in a study of STAT5B mutations in CD4+ large granular lymphocyte leukemia. The method was immunoSEQ multiplex PCR; TCRdb's version includes in-frame clones alone and lacks a portion of them. This sample has about 38,000 clones, with more than 60% found just once. Sequencing was performed on CD4+ T cells from blood buffy coats. The receptors originated from a human donor in good health.

The chain joins TRBV9 to TRBJ1-6; no clear D. The V gene lost 0 bases and the J gene lost 10 bases, with 14 bases spanning the gap. The CDR3 contains 15 residues. Germline values: CDR1 SGDLS, CDR2 YYNGEE. The CDR3 region is CASSVGGGQLSPLHF. In DNA, the CDR3 is TGTGCCAGCAGCGTAGGTGGAGGGCAACTCTCACCCCTCCACTTT.

This clone was picked up a small number of times. The chain couples TRBV7-2 to TRBJ1-5; D is uncertain. The CDR3 has 13 residues. V was cut by 2 bases and J by 5 bases, with 7 bases left in between. Per germline, CDR1 SGHTA and CDR2 FQGNSA. CDR3 sequence reads: CASSLREDQPQHF. The DNA of the CDR3 is TGTGCCAGCAGCTTACGTGAAGATCAGCCCCAGCATTTT.

The chain couples TRBV19 to TRBJ2-1, with unresolved D. The CDR3 length is 13 residues. Trimming pared 6 bases from V and 9 bases from J, leaving 15 bases between. Germline assignment: CDR1 LNHDA and CDR2 SQIVND (reference sequence). CDR3 in DNA: TGTGCCAGTAGCTCCCTTGGGGTCGCTGAGCAGTTCTTC. Protein product: CASSSLGVAEQFF.

This clone was detected once. The chain recombines TRBV10-3 with TRBJ2-7; perhaps TRBD1 as D (5 bases). Germline V gives CDR1 ENHRY, CDR2 SYGVKD. This CDR3 contains 15 residues. Trimming cost V 7 bases and J 6 bases, with 22 bases left between them. The CDR3 loop is CAIKGSVQGLFEQYF. DNA of the CDR3: TGTGCCATCAAAGGGTCGGTCCAGGGCCTATTCGAGCAGTACTTC.

The rearrangement joins TRBV6-1 to TRBJ1-5; TRBD1 is a possible D gene (6 bases). Germline assignment: CDR1 MNHNS and CDR2 SASEGT. The CDR3 loop spans 17 amino acids. Trimming cost V 6 bases and J 3 bases, with 21 bases left between them. The CDR3 protein is CASSERPTGWANQPQHF. The CDR3, as DNA: TGTGCCAGCAGCGAAAGGCCTACAGGGTGGGCCAATCAGCCCCAGCATTTT.

J is TRBJ2-7 and V is TRBV28; possibly TRBD2 for D (6 bases). The CDR3 has 15 amino acids. The germline V gene has CDR1 MDHEN and CDR2 SYDVKM. V was clipped by 6 bases and J by 2 bases, with 17 bases between them. The DNA for the CDR3 is TGTGCCAGCAGCCCGCGGGGCTATTGGACCTACGAGCAGTACTTC. Translating gives CASSPRGYWTYEQYF.

The chain employs TRBV5-4 and TRBJ1-2; TRBD1 matches at 10 bases. CDR3 length: 13 residues. Unmatched junction bases numbered 3, after V lost 4 bases and J lost 6 bases. The germline V gene has CDR1 SGHNT and CDR2 YYREEE (reference sequence). Written as DNA, the CDR3 is TGTGCCAGCAGCGGGACAGGGGTTAATGGCTACACCTTC. Its translation is CASSGTGVNGYTF. Full variable domain (outside the CDR3, taken from reference TRBV5-4 and TRBJ1-2): ETGVTQSPTHLIKTRGQQVTLRCSSQSGHNTVSWYQQALGQGPQFIFQYYREEENGRGNFPPRFSGLQFPNYSSELNVNALELDDSALYLCASSGTGVNGYTFGSGTRLTVV.

The CDR3, as DNA: TGTGCCATATCACCCTATAGCAATCAGCCCCAGCATTTT. This encodes CAISPYSNQPQHF. The rearrangement links TRBV10-3 to TRBJ1-5; unclear D gene. CDR1 is ENHRY, CDR2 SYGVKD, per germline. The CDR3 sequence is 13 residues long. V was pared by 9 bases and J by 0 bases, with 9 bases between.